One and the same sample provided the 23 T cell receptor beta chains below, sequenced in a study of blood T cells in healthy people across ages. Combining a sample-barcoded 5' primer with a J-beta primer mix, a second PCR ran for about 7 to 11 cycles. TCRdb redid the calling of the 5' RACE reads with MiXCR, one entry per CDR3 protein. The data show 1,800,000 or so distinct CDR3 sequences, about 39% seen once. The sample consisted of blood. The receptors here all came from a human donor in good health.

This clonotype was recorded only once. The CDR3 coding sequence is TGTGCCATCAGCCCAGGACAGGCGAACTCTGGGGCCAACGTCCTGACTTTC. Its translation: CAISPGQANSGANVLTF. V usage is TRBV10-3 and J usage is TRBJ2-6; 7 bases fit TRBD1. The CDR3 has 17 residues. CDR1 and CDR2 from the germline V gene are ENHRY and SYGVKD. V shed 6 bases, J shed 0 bases, and the junction held 8 bases outside the gene matches.

Comments on this clonotype: A much larger clone lies one base from this, so it may be a read error. The genes are TRBV10-3 and TRBJ1-1; D not resolved. The CDR3 has 14 amino acids. CDR1 is ENHRY, CDR2 SYGVKD, per germline. DNA of the CDR3: TGTGCCATCAGCACCTCGGCGGCGAACATTGAAGCTTTCTTT. It yields the protein CAISTSAANIEAFF.

The chain is built from TRBV10-3 and TRBJ1-2; D perhaps matches TRBD1 (5 bases). Germline V lookup: CDR1 ENHRY, CDR2 SYGVKD. The ends were cut back, 4 bases at V and 4 bases at J, with 10 bases in the middle. The CDR3 has 13 amino acids. In DNA, the CDR3 is TGTGCCATCAGTGGGGGGGACGTCTATGGCTACACCTTC. It encodes CAISGGDVYGYTF.

CDR3 DNA sequence: TGTGCCAGCAGCGCCTACTCTAGGGTCCAAGAGACCCAGTACTTC. Translating gives CASSAYSRVQETQYF. The V and J genes are TRBV2 and TRBJ2-5; D gene ambiguous. In germline, CDR1 is SNHLY, CDR2 FYNNEI. V was cut by 6 bases and J by 1 base, with 15 bases left in between. The CDR3 sequence is 15 residues long. The full variable domain, with the rest looked up from reference TRBV2 and TRBJ2-5, is EPEVTQTPSHQVTQMGQEVILRCVPISNHLYFYWYRQILGQKVEFLVSFYNNEISEKSEIFDDQFSVERPDGSNFTLKIRSTKLEDSAMYFCASSAYSRVQETQYFGPGTRLLVL.

This clonotype was detected only a few times. The chain has TRBV29-1 and TRBJ2-2; D ambiguous. V gave up 3 bases and J gave up 3 bases, with 8 bases separating them. The length of the CDR3 is 13 residues. CDR1 SQVTM and CDR2 ANQGSEA come from the germline V gene. The CDR3 loop is CSVDKGYTGELFF. CDR3 coding DNA: TGCAGCGTTGACAAGGGTTACACCGGGGAGCTGTTTTTT.

Concerning this clonotype itself: One junction end disagrees with the germline gene, perhaps due to a read error. The chain carries TRBV12-3 or TRBV12-4 and TRBJ2-3; 9 bases are shared with TRBD1. CDR3 length: 15 residues. This CDR3 is CASSPPGQGPDTRYF. The CDR3 DNA follows: TGTGCCAGCAGTCCACCGGGACAGGGACCAGATACGCGGTATTTT.

This chain uses TRBV6-5 with TRBJ1-2; TRBD1 is a possible D gene (6 bases). The CDR3 covers 13 residues. V was clipped by 10 bases and J by 3 bases, with 15 bases between them. Germline loops: CDR1 MNHEY, CDR2 SVGAGI. CDR3: CATTRDNHYGYTF. The CDR3 DNA is TGTGCCACCACCCGGGACAACCACTATGGCTACACCTTC.

The chain uses TRBV7-9 and TRBJ2-7; D unresolved. The germline CDR1 and CDR2 sequences are SEHNR and FQNEAQ (reference sequence). CDR3 size: 15 residues. The germline V and J ends were trimmed by 3 bases and 2 bases, with 14 bases remaining between them. The CDR3 region has the DNA TGTGCCAGCAGCTTCCTCGAGATTGGAACCTACGAGCAGTACTTC. Translation: CASSFLEIGTYEQYF.

The V gene is TRBV9, the J gene TRBJ1-1; weak D call: TRBD1 (6 bases). CDR3 length: 13 residues. CDR1 SGDLS and CDR2 YYNGEE come from the germline V gene. Trimming removed 3 bases from V and 3 bases from J, with 9 bases in between. DNA for the CDR3: TGTGCCAGCAGCGAGGGACAAGACACTGAAGCTTTCTTT. Protein: CASSEGQDTEAFF.

The rearrangement uses TRBV5-1 and TRBJ2-7, with no clear D. Trimming took 1 base from V and 2 from J, leaving 13 bases between them. Germline V gene sequence: CDR1 SGHRS, CDR2 YFSETQ. The CDR3 consists of 15 residues. This CDR3 reads CASSLTLTSTYEQYF. The CDR3 region has the DNA TGCGCCAGCAGCTTGACGTTAACATCAACCTACGAGCAGTACTTC. The whole variable domain, remainder taken from reference TRBV5-1 and TRBJ2-7, is KAGVTQTPRYLIKTRGQQVTLSCSPISGHRSVSWYQQTPGQGLQFLFEYFSETQRNKGNFPGRFSGRQFSNSRSEMNVSTLELGDSALYLCASSLTLTSTYEQYFGPGTRLTVT.

The sample holds a few counts of this clonotype. The chain uses TRBV3-1 and TRBJ2-3; D is undetermined. The CDR3 is made up of 16 amino acids. V shed 3 bases and J shed 3 bases, with 16 bases lying between them. Germline V gene lookup returns CDR1 LGHDT and CDR2 YNNKEL (reference sequence). The CDR3 protein is CASSHTPSPRTDTQYF. The CDR3 DNA follows: TGTGCCAGCAGCCACACACCCTCTCCCCGTACAGATACGCAGTATTTT.

This clonotype was picked up a small number of times. This chain links TRBV3-1 with TRBJ2-3, with 11 bases matching TRBD2. The trim removed 1 base at V and 0 bases at J, leaving 3 bases unmatched. The CDR3 sequence is 17 residues long. Germline-derived CDR1 and CDR2 are LGHDT and YNNKEL (reference sequence). CDR3 in amino acids: CASSQVAGGFSTDTQYF. In DNA, the CDR3 is TGTGCCAGCAGCCAAGTAGCGGGGGGGTTTAGCACAGATACGCAGTATTTT.

This clonotype was seen only a few times. The chain recombines TRBV9 with TRBJ2-3, with D hard to call. Trimming removed 4 bases at V and 4 bases at J, with 13 bases between. The length of the CDR3 is 14 residues. CDR1 is SGDLS, CDR2 YYNGEE, per germline. CDR3 sequence (DNA): TGTGCCAGCAGCCCGGACGCAAAGGCAGATACGCAGTATTTT. This translates into CASSPDAKADTQYF.

The chain is built from TRBV28 and TRBJ2-6; the D is unclear. Germline-derived CDR1 and CDR2 are MDHEN and SYDVKM. This CDR3 has 14 residues. Trimming pared 10 bases from V and 2 bases from J, leaving 12 bases between. The CDR3 DNA reads TGTGCCACCCCTATTATCGCTGGGGCCAACGTCCTGACTTTC. Encoded protein: CATPIIAGANVLTF.

Written as DNA, the CDR3 is TGTGCCAGCAGAGACAGGGCTTGGGATCAGCCCCAGCATTTT. Translation gives CASRDRAWDQPQHF. This chain links TRBV27 with TRBJ1-5; 7 nucleotides match TRBD1. CDR3 size: 14 residues. Germline V CDR1 and CDR2: MNHEY, SMNVEV (reference sequence). The trim removed 6 bases at V and 5 bases at J, leaving 7 bases unmatched.

Points on this clonotype: Germline and junction disagree at one end, which may indicate a read error. The rearrangement links TRBV4-3 to TRBJ1-4; no firm D call. Germline-derived CDR1 and CDR2 are LGHNA and YSLEER. The CDR3 is made up of 14 amino acids. The CDR3 nucleotides read TGCGCCGGCAGCCAAGATCGAACTTTTGGAAAACTGTTTTTT. Protein product: CAGSQDRTFGKLFF.

This clonotype came up once. This sequence joins TRBV20-1 and TRBJ2-4; 7 bases map to TRBD1. The closer fit of TRBJ2-7 to the DNA end suggests the J call may be wrong. CDR1 and CDR2 (germline): DFQATT, SNEGSKA (reference sequence). CDR3 size: 14 residues. The chain's CDR3 is CSARITGDNYEQYF. In DNA, the CDR3 is TGCAGTGCTAGAATTACAGGGGACAACTACGAGCAGTACTTC.

This rearrangement joins TRBV12-3 or TRBV12-4 to TRBJ2-4; either TRBD1 or TRBD2 may supply D (6 bases each). The tail of the sequence fits TRBJ2-7 better, so the J call may be wrong. There are 16 residues in the CDR3. DNA of the CDR3: TGTGCCAGCAGTTTCCTGACTATCGGGGGCTTCAACGAGCAGTACTTC. Amino acids: CASSFLTIGGFNEQYF.

This chain uses TRBV27 with TRBJ1-2, with 7 bases aligning to TRBD1. V shed 4 bases, J shed 2 bases, and the junction held 4 bases outside the gene matches. The germline V gene encodes CDR1 MNHEY and CDR2 SMNVEV (reference sequence). This CDR3 has 14 residues. DNA of the CDR3: TGTGCCAGCAGTTCACAGGGGAAAAACTATGGCTACACCTTC. Amino acids: CASSSQGKNYGYTF.

In regard to this clonotype: Compared with germline, one end of the junction differs, possibly owing to a read error. The rearrangement links TRBV15 to TRBJ1-4; TRBD1 aligns across 9 bases. The germline gives CDR1 LNHNV, CDR2 YYDKDF (reference sequence). The CDR3 sequence is 15 residues long. The CDR3 reads CATSRDRDRGEKLFF. In DNA, the CDR3 is TGCGCCACCAGCAGAGATCGAGACAGGGGGGAAAAACTGTTTTTT.

This chain links TRBV7-9 with TRBJ2-7; no clear D. The CDR3 has 15 residues. Trimming pared 6 bases from V and 0 bases from J, leaving 15 bases between. Per the germline V gene, CDR1 is SEHNR and CDR2 is FQNEAQ (reference sequence). The CDR3 protein is CASSSLTGHSYEQYF. CDR3 DNA: TGTGCCAGCAGTTCCCTCACGGGCCACTCCTACGAGCAGTACTTC.

Only a few counts were recorded for this clonotype. The chain recombines TRBV3-1 with TRBJ2-1; no clear D gene. V was trimmed by 4 bases and J by 7 bases, leaving 11 bases between them. The germline gives CDR1 LGHDT, CDR2 YNNKEL (reference sequence). CDR3 size: 13 residues. Here the CDR3 reads CASSPGRPNEQFF. In DNA, the CDR3 is TGTGCCAGCAGCCCCGGTCGACCGAATGAGCAGTTCTTC.

The V and J genes are TRBV6-6 and TRBJ2-5, with TRBD2 matching 12 bases. The length of the CDR3 is 17 residues. The germline gives CDR1 MNHNY, CDR2 SVGAGI (reference sequence). V lost 6 bases, J lost 2 bases, and 10 bases stayed unmatched. CDR3 nucleotides: TGTGCCAGCAGCGCTACCGGCACTAGCGGGGGGCAAGAGACCCAGTACTTC. It codes for CASSATGTSGGQETQYF.